This is a list of T cell receptor beta chains from one sample in a study of CD8+ T cells in alopecia areata. Profiled with immunoSEQ multiplex PCR; TCRdb holds only in-frame clones, not every one. The sample has over 60,000 clones; approximately 44% are singletons. The material sequenced was CD8+ T cells sorted from blood, taken around week 37, from a patient treated with tofacitinib. These receptors all stem from a human donor with alopecia areata. The CDR3 runs from the conserved cysteine through the conserved F or W. The D gene is left open where the match is weak.

v_call d_call cdr3_aa
TRBV7-2 NA CASSLWLGLPTYEQYF
TRBV28 NA CASKPMGPYSNQPQHF
TRBV11-2 TRBD2 CASSQGEGSGSNEQFF
TRBV29-1 NA CSVGGDGFPDTQYF
TRBV7-8 NA CASSSPLDGSGANVLTF
TRBV9 TRBD1 CASSPGQGAKNIQYF
TRBV9 TRBD1 CASSAPGQRNTGELFF
TRBV2 TRBD2 CATLAGGYEQYF
TRBV9 TRBD2 CASSVGLAGFLDEQYF
TRBV29-1 NA CSVGTSDNSYEQYF
TRBV5-1 NA CASSFRGSSYEQYF
TRBV29-1 NA CSGGEDSYGYTF
TRBV2 NA CASLGRGFTSGANVLTF
TRBV7-9 NA CAPAVPLGTEAFF
TRBV10-2 NA CASSEGRENYGYTF
TRBV29-1 NA CSVEGGRPYEQYF
TRBV9 TRBD1 CASSPGQGPEPQHF
TRBV27 TRBD2 CASTIAGGADTQYF
TRBV28 NA CASSLSPKIVTQYF
TRBV9 TRBD1 CASSDSWETGVETQYF
TRBV29-1 NA CSVEEGRPHEQYF
TRBV5-1 NA CASSWTGGPYEQYF
TRBV29-1 NA CSVEVTGQGGYEQYF
TRBV27 NA CASSFPPGYEQFF
TRBV29-1 NA CSVERLLERDEQYF
TRBV7-9 TRBD1 CASSSRTGGYYEQYF
TRBV7-3 TRBD2 CARGLAGAYEQYF
TRBV9 NA CASSVVPGSDGYTF
TRBV9 TRBD2 CASSPGLAGNYEQYF
TRBV29-1 NA CSVDGWTVTDTQYF
TRBV13 TRBD1 CASSAGTGNYGYTF
TRBV29-1 NA CSVGNPSYEQYF
TRBV29-1 TRBD1 CSDADRGQGGYTF
TRBV29-1 NA CSVELGYDEQYF
TRBV29-1 NA CRGGGQNYNEQFF
TRBV5-1 TRBD2 CASSLDPAGVIGELFF
TRBV27 NA CASSSGNTIYF
TRBV30 NA CAWSRDISYEQYF
TRBV6-5 TRBD1 CASSFTGVDGYTF
TRBV30 NA CAWSYSGLEQFF
TRBV4-1 TRBD2 CASSQEAGGRYNEQFF
TRBV7-9 NA CASSFDASQETQYF
TRBV9 TRBD1 CASSVQGQSNEQYF
TRBV13 TRBD2 CATNDRLTSVSTDTQYF
TRBV29-1 NA CSVDRNNEQFF
TRBV27 TRBD2 CASSSYSGSRDTQYF
TRBV28 TRBD1 CASSLRGQGNQPQHF
TRBV29-1 TRBD2 CSVETGTSGFSYEQYF
TRBV5-1 NA CASSLESPTDTQYF
TRBV6-1 NA CASSEREGDGYTF
TRBV7-9 NA CASSSGGQLDGYTF
TRBV11-2 NA CASSLTKNNEQFF
TRBV11-2 TRBD2 CASSRNSGRANEQFF
TRBV15 NA CATRPLSNYGYTF
TRBV18 NA CASSPGGGELFF
TRBV30 TRBD2 CASERESTDTQYF
TRBV29-1 NA CSAVARIRALPLDTQYF
TRBV2 NA CAAGAATEQYF
TRBV29-1 NA CSVRAGSSYEQYF